This TCR beta chain came from a study of CD8+CD57+ T cells in acquired aplastic anemia. Study background: On average, sorted CD4+ and CD8+ cells gave approximately 3.1 ug of DNA. General study results and limits: Significance was not reached for CD8+ Simpson's diversity between patients and controls.

The CDR3 is 16 amino acids. Per germline, CDR1 SNHLY and CDR2 FYNNEI. V lost 4 bases to trimming and J lost 7 bases, with 17 bases between them. Profiling of TCR beta VDJ combinations and CDR3 sequences used genomic DNA as template. Each CDR3 protein is one row after TCRdb ran MiXCR on the reads. The sample carries about 140,000 distinct CDR3 sequences, roughly 40% recorded once. As regards this clonotype: As yet, its antigen is unknown.

This receptor was identified in a human donor in good health, serving as a control. Sequenced input: sorted CD4+, CD8+, or CD8+CD57+ T cells (not recorded which) from PBMCs. The chain uses TRBV2 and TRBJ1-6, with D perhaps TRBD1 (5 bases). In DNA form, the CDR3 reads TGTGCCAGCAGTGTGCAGGGAGGGTTGGTCAATTCACCCCTCCACTTT. Protein: CASSVQGGLVNSPLHF.